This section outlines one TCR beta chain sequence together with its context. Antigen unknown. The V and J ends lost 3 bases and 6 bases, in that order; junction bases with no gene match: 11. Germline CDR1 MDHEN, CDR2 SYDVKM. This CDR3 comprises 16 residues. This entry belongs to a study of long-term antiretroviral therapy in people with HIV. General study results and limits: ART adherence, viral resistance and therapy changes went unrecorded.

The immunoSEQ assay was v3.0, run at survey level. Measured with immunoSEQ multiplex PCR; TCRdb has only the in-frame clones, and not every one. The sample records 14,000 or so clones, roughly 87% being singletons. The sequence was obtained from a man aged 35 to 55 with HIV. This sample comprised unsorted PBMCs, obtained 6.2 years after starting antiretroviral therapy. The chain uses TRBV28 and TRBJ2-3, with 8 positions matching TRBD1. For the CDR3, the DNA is TGTGCCAGCAGTTTTATATTGGCAGGGGGCGCGGATACGCAGTATTTT. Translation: CASSFILAGGADTQYF. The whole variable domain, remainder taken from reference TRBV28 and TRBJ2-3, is DVKVTQSSRYLVKRTGEKVFLECVQDMDHENMFWYRQDPGLGLRLIYFSYDVKMKEKGDIPEGYSVSREKKERFSLILESASTNQTSMYLCASSFILAGGADTQYFGPGTRLTVL.